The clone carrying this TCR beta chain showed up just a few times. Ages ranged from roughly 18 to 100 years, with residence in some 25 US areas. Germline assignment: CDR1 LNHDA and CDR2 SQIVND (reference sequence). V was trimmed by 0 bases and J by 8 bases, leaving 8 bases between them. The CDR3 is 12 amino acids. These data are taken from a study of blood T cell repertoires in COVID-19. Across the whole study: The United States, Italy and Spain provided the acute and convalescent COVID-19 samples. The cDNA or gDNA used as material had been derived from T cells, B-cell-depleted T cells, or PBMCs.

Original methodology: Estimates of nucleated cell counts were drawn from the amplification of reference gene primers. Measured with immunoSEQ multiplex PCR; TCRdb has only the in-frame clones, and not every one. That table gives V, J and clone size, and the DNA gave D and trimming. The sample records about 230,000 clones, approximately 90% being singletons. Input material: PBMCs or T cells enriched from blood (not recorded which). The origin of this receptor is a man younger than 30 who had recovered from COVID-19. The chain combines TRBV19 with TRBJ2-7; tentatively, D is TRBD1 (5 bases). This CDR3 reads CASSIDGAQQYF. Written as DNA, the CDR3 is TGTGCCAGTAGTATAGATGGGGCGCAGCAGTACTTC. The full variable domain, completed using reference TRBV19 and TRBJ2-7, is DGGITQSPKYLFRKEGQNVTLSCEQNLNHDAMYWYRQDPGQGLRLIYYSQIVNDFQKGDIAEGYSVSREKKESFPLTVTSAQKNPTAFYLCASSIDGAQQYFGPGTRLTVT.